The source of this TCR beta chain is a study of T cell responses to AZD1222 COVID-19 vaccine. Overall study: Some second doses came at about 4 weeks and others at about 12 weeks; these were pooled. General study points: Donors skewed white British and female; clonal diversity was possibly underestimated. The reported proportion of spike-specific TCRs targeting unmutated variant regions was nearly half.

The data were produced by immunoSEQ multiplex PCR, yet TCRdb's version contains in-frame clones alone and is incomplete. The sample shows around 130,000 clones, roughly 84% of them seen only once. This clone occurred once. Its antigen is not known. Germline loops: CDR1 SGDLS, CDR2 YYNGEE. The CDR3 runs to 11 residues. Deletions cut 3 bases from V and 8 bases from J, with 8 bases between. The material sequenced was peripheral blood, taken on day 0 of AZD1222 vaccination. This TCR was sampled from an adult in good health. The chain combines TRBV9 with TRBJ1-1; perhaps TRBD1 as D (5 bases). The chain's CDR3 is CASSAGGEAFF. The CDR3 DNA reads as TGTGCCAGCAGCGCTGGGGGGGAAGCTTTCTTT.